The 21 T cell receptor beta chains listed next were all sequenced from one sample in a study of blood T cell repertoires in COVID-19. Generated by immunoSEQ multiplex PCR, the TCRdb table keeps only in-frame clones and is missing some. The table lists about 250,000 clones, about 87% of them singletons. Sequencing was performed on peripheral blood. These receptors were obtained from a woman in her 30s with COVID-19, enrolled during active disease.

This chain joins TRBV7-2 and TRBJ2-7; TRBD1 is a possible D gene (6 bases). This CDR3 region has 16 residues. V lost 1 base and J lost 7, with 20 bases in between. From germline, CDR1 is SGHTA and CDR2 FQGNSA. Here the CDR3 reads CASSLGSGVLRGEQYV. CDR3 DNA: TGTGCCAGCAGCTTAGGCTCAGGGGTCCTCCGTGGGGAGCAGTACGTC.

The chain recombines TRBV5-1 with TRBJ2-3; 9 bases are a match to TRBD2. Germline V gene sequence: CDR1 SGHRS, CDR2 YFSETQ. The CDR3 contains 16 residues. V shed 4 bases and J 0 bases; nucleotides not matched to a gene: 6. CDR3 protein: CASSPRAGGSTDTQYF. The CDR3, as DNA: TGCGCCAGCAGCCCACGGGCGGGGGGGAGCACAGATACGCAGTATTTT.

The rearrangement links TRBV12-3 or TRBV12-4 to TRBJ1-5, with a possible D match to TRBD1 (5 bases). Between the trimmed V and J ends, which lost 3 bases and 7 bases, there was a span of 10 bases. The CDR3 loop spans 13 amino acids. The CDR3 DNA reads as TGTGCCAGCAGTTTTTCGGGGGGGCAGCCCCAGCATTTT. Translating it yields CASSFSGGQPQHF.

V usage is TRBV5-8 and J usage is TRBJ2-7; D is unclear. The V gene's germline CDR1 is SGHTS and CDR2 YDEGEE. Between the trimmed V and J ends, which lost 4 bases and 7 bases, there was a span of 9 bases. The CDR3 runs 11 residues. The DNA for the CDR3 is TGTGCCAGCAGCGGCGGCCAGGAGCAGTACGTC. Translating it yields CASSGGQEQYV.

The V and J genes are TRBV7-9 and TRBJ2-1; D not certain. Germline V gene sequence: CDR1 SEHNR, CDR2 FQNEAQ (reference sequence). The CDR3 loop spans 14 amino acids. V was pared by 2 bases and J by 0 bases, with 5 bases between. This CDR3 is CASSLTASYNEQFF. The CDR3 DNA is TGTGCCAGCAGCTTAACAGCCTCCTACAATGAGCAGTTCTTC.

The V call is TRBV18, the J call TRBJ2-1; D is possibly TRBD2 (5 bases). V was pared by 4 bases and J by 7 bases, with 17 bases between. This CDR3 is built from 15 residues. Germline CDR1 and CDR2: KGHSH and LQKENI. The CDR3 loop reads CASSLLGRLENEQFF. In nucleotides, the CDR3 is TGTGCCAGCTCACTACTAGGACGTTTAGAGAATGAGCAGTTCTTC.

The chain employs TRBV7-9 and TRBJ2-7; 7 positions agree with TRBD2. Germline lookup yields CDR1 SEHNR and CDR2 FQNEAQ (reference sequence). This CDR3 has 15 residues. Trimming cost V 1 base and J 3 bases; bases outside gene matches: 6. This CDR3 is CASSLGLAENYEQYV. In DNA, the CDR3 is TGTGCCAGCAGCTTAGGGCTAGCGGAGAACTACGAGCAGTACGTC.

The chain has TRBV7-2 and TRBJ2-1; no reliable D call. Per the germline V gene, CDR1 is SGHTA and CDR2 is FQGNSA. The CDR3 extends over 14 amino acids. The V gene lost 1 base and the J gene lost 8 bases, with 12 bases spanning the gap. The DNA of the CDR3 is TGTGCCAGCAGCTTAGAAAGGCGGTGGTATGAGCAGTTCTTC. This encodes CASSLERRWYEQFF.

This clone was counted only a few times. The chain joins TRBV7-6 to TRBJ1-3, with 7 positions matching TRBD1. The CDR3 totals 16 residues. V gave up 1 base and J gave up 1 base; unmatched junction bases: 4. Germline V CDR1 and CDR2: SGHVS, FNYEAQ. This CDR3 is CASSLDTTGSGNTIYF. The CDR3 DNA is TGTGCCAGCAGCTTAGATACGACAGGGTCTGGAAACACCATATATTTT. Full variable domain (missing parts from reference TRBV7-6 and TRBJ1-3): GAGVSQSPRYKVTKRGQDVALRCDPISGHVSLYWYRQALGQGPEFLTYFNYEAQQDKSGLPNDRFSAERPEGSISTLTIQRTEQRDSAMYRCASSLDTTGSGNTIYFGEGSWLTVV.

This rearrangement joins TRBV5-4 to TRBJ2-2, with 9 bases aligning to TRBD2. The CDR3 is 16 amino acids. CDR1 is SGHNT and CDR2 is YYREEE in the germline V gene (reference sequence). Trimming took 4 bases from V and 5 from J; bases not matched to a gene: 9. This chain's CDR3 is CASSGLAGVGTGELFF. The CDR3 DNA sequence: TGTGCCAGCAGCGGGTTAGCGGGAGTAGGTACCGGGGAGCTGTTTTTT.

This clone was observed a single time. The chain joins TRBV6-2 or TRBV6-3 to TRBJ1-2; D is perhaps TRBD1 (5 bases). V shed 2 bases and J shed 8 bases, with 9 bases lying between them. The length of the CDR3 is 12 residues. Germline V lookup: CDR1 MNHEY, CDR2 SVGEGT. The CDR3 nucleotides are TGTGCCAGCAGTTACGGGGCCGAGGGCTACACCTTC. Protein product: CASSYGAEGYTF.

The rearrangement links TRBV7-9 to TRBJ1-1; D is ambiguous. The V end was cut by 3 bases, the J end by 1 base, with 9 bases between. The CDR3 totals 14 residues. Germline V lookup: CDR1 SEHNR, CDR2 FQNEAQ (reference sequence). The CDR3 DNA reads as TGTGCCAGCAGCTTCCCCGGAGGGAACACTGAAGCTTTCTTT. Translating it yields CASSFPGGNTEAFF.

The chain employs TRBV7-2 and TRBJ2-1; D gene ambiguous. CDR1 SGHTA and CDR2 FQGNSA come from the germline V gene. This CDR3 has 13 residues. V was trimmed by 1 base and J by 5 bases, leaving 6 bases between them. The CDR3 bases are TGTGCCAGCAGCTTAGATAACAACAATGAGCAGTTCTTC. This translates into CASSLDNNNEQFF.

Concerning this clone itself: The same CDR3 arises from other DNA sequences in this sample as well. The chain employs TRBV9 and TRBJ2-5, with 9 bases identical to TRBD2. V dropped 3 bases and J dropped 2; count of bases not matched to a gene: 11. CDR3 size: 17 residues. Germline CDR1 and CDR2: SGDLS and YYNGEE. The chain's CDR3 is CASSEGTRGGGQETQYF. Written as DNA, the CDR3 is TGTGCCAGCAGCGAGGGGACGCGGGGGGGAGGACAAGAGACCCAGTACTTC. Variable domain in full (rest from reference TRBV9 and TRBJ2-5): DSGVTQTPKHLITATGQRVTLRCSPRSGDLSVYWYQQSLDQGLQFLIQYYNGEERAKGNILERFSAQQFPDLHSELNLSSLELGDSALYFCASSEGTRGGGQETQYFGPGTRLLVL.

CDR3 region: CASSTNNRVGYTF. In DNA form, the CDR3 reads TGTGCCAGCAGCACGAATAACAGGGTTGGCTACACCTTC. This chain uses TRBV9 with TRBJ1-2; a weak D match, TRBD1 (6 bases). The CDR3 sequence is 13 residues long. The V end lost 4 bases, the J end lost 7 bases, and 14 bases lay between the germline ends. Germline loops: CDR1 SGDLS, CDR2 YYNGEE.

CDR3: CASSLDRGNSPLHF. The CDR3 DNA sequence: TGTGCCAGCAGCCTGGACAGGGGAAATTCACCCCTCCACTTT. V and J are TRBV5-6 and TRBJ1-6; 9 bases match TRBD1. The CDR3 totals 14 residues. Trimming at V came to 4 bases and at J to 7 bases, leaving 3 bases not matched to a gene. Germline V gene data show CDR1 as SGHDT and CDR2 as YYEEEE. Combining the CDR3 with reference TRBV5-6 and TRBJ1-6 gives the whole variable domain DAGVTQSPTHLIKTRGQQVTLRCSPKSGHDTVSWYQQALGQGPQFIFQYYEEEERQRGNFPDRFSGHQFPNYSSELNVNALLLGDSALYLCASSLDRGNSPLHFGNGTRLTVT.

The chain couples TRBV28 to TRBJ2-3; perhaps TRBD2 as D (5 bases). The germline V gene encodes CDR1 MDHEN and CDR2 SYDVKM. Trimming pared 7 bases from V and 1 base from J, leaving 6 bases between. The CDR3 contains 12 residues. The CDR3 DNA reads TGTGCCAGCACGGAGGGCACAGATACGCAGTATTTT. Protein sequence: CASTEGTDTQYF.

The chain combines TRBV5-1 with TRBJ2-5; 7 bases match TRBD2. V dropped 1 base and J dropped 4; count of bases not matched to a gene: 7. From germline, CDR1 is SGHRS and CDR2 YFSETQ. The CDR3 contains 15 residues. CDR3 sequence (DNA): TGCGCCAGCAGCTTGCAGGCAGGGAGGGCAGAGACCCAGTACTTC. Residues: CASSLQAGRAETQYF.

The rearrangement uses TRBV5-5 and TRBJ1-2, with 9 bases identical to TRBD1. Germline values: CDR1 SGHKS, CDR2 YYEKEE (reference sequence). The CDR3 loop spans 15 amino acids. V lost 0 bases and J lost 4; bases outside the gene matches: 4. The CDR3 protein is CASSLVGQGPYGYTF. In nucleotides, the CDR3 is TGTGCCAGCAGCTTGGTTGGACAGGGGCCCTATGGCTACACCTTC.

This chain uses TRBV4-3 with TRBJ1-2, with D possibly being TRBD1 (6 bases). The V gene lost 1 base and the J gene lost 2 bases, with 14 bases spanning the gap. CDR3 length equals 16 residues. Per the germline V gene, CDR1 is LGHNA and CDR2 is YSLEER. Here the CDR3 reads CASSQGVWTANYGYTF. The CDR3 DNA is TGCGCCAGCAGCCAAGGGGTTTGGACAGCCAACTATGGCTACACCTTC.

The chain couples TRBV19 to TRBJ2-7, with TRBD1 matching over 9 bases. The CDR3 has 15 residues. The germline gives CDR1 LNHDA, CDR2 SQIVND (reference sequence). V trimming: 5 bases; J trimming: 1 base; junction bases outside the gene matches: 6. The CDR3 here is CASSDRDRVSYEQYF. The CDR3 DNA reads TGTGCCAGTAGTGACCGGGACAGGGTGTCCTACGAGCAGTACTTC.